Below are 9 T cell receptor beta chains sequenced from a single sample in a study of blood T cell repertoires in COVID-19. Clones were sequenced by immunoSEQ multiplex PCR, and TCRdb holds only the in-frame ones, with some missing. The sample records 80,000 or so clones, 70% to 90% being singletons. Material for sequencing was peripheral blood. The receptors come from a man in his 60s with COVID-19, enrolled during active disease.

To note about this clone: Relative to the germline gene, one junction end is altered; a read error may explain this. J is TRBJ1-4 and V is TRBV7-9, with 7 nucleotides matching TRBD1. CDR1 and CDR2 (germline): SEHNR, FQNEAQ (reference sequence). The CDR3 loop spans 14 amino acids. In nucleotides, the CDR3 is TGTGCCAGCAGCAGGGCAGGGGGATATGAAAAGCTGTTTTTT. This gives the protein CASSRAGGYEKLFF. Drawing the rest from reference TRBV7-9 and TRBJ1-4, the complete variable domain is DTGVSQNPRHKITKRGQNVTFRCDPISEHNRLYWYRQTLGQGPEFLTYFQNEAQLEKSRLLSDRFSAERPKGSFSTLEIQRTEQGDSAMYLCASSRAGGYEKLFFGSGTQLSVL.

This chain uses TRBV18 with TRBJ1-2, with D perhaps TRBD1 (6 bases). The CDR3 runs 14 residues. V lost 3 bases and J lost 5, with 13 bases in between. Germline V gives CDR1 KGHSH, CDR2 LQKENI. CDR3 in amino acids: CASSPHGTNYGYTF. CDR3 DNA sequence: TGTGCCAGCTCACCCCACGGGACAAATTATGGCTACACCTTC.

The CDR3 DNA is TGTGCCAGTAGTAGGGCAGACCCTGCTATACTAGCGGAATACAATGAGCAGTTCTTC. It translates to CASSRADPAILAEYNEQFF. The V gene is TRBV19, the J gene TRBJ2-1; 8 nucleotides agree with TRBD2. The germline gives CDR1 LNHDA, CDR2 SQIVND (reference sequence). After removal of 4 bases from V and 4 bases from J, the junction contained 18 bases not matched to a gene. The CDR3 extends over 19 amino acids.

This clone has only one observation. The rearrangement uses TRBV5-5 and TRBJ1-5, with 7 nucleotides matching TRBD1. Trimming at V came to 1 base and at J to 5 bases, leaving 6 bases not matched to a gene. Germline-derived CDR1 and CDR2 are SGHKS and YYEKEE (reference sequence). This CDR3 is built from 15 residues. The CDR3 DNA reads as TGTGCCAGCAGCTTGACCGGGCAGGGGGATCAGCCCCAGCATTTT. Translated: CASSLTGQGDQPQHF.

The chain carries TRBV12-3 or TRBV12-4 and TRBJ1-6; D is uncertain. V dropped 6 bases and J dropped 8 bases, with 8 bases sitting between them. The CDR3 length is 12 residues. The DNA for the CDR3 is TGTGCCAGCAGCCCCCAGGATTCACCCCTCCACTTT. It translates to CASSPQDSPLHF.

The rearrangement uses TRBV6-5 and TRBJ2-5; the D gene is possibly TRBD2 (7 bases). This CDR3 comprises 14 residues. Germline V CDR1 and CDR2: MNHEY, SVGAGI. The V end lost 5 bases, the J end lost 7 bases, and 17 bases lay between the germline ends. The CDR3 spells CASSQQGGIGTQYF. CDR3 DNA sequence: TGTGCCAGCAGTCAACAGGGAGGGATAGGGACCCAGTACTTC.

The V and J genes are TRBV5-1 and TRBJ1-1; possibly TRBD1 for D (5 bases). Trimming took 4 bases from V and 1 from J, leaving 14 bases between them. The CDR3 covers 15 residues. Germline CDR1 is SGHRS and CDR2 is YFSETQ. The CDR3 protein is CASSALQGGNTEAFF. Written as DNA, the CDR3 is TGCGCCAGCAGCGCCCTGCAGGGAGGGAACACTGAAGCTTTCTTT.

The chain carries TRBV5-1 and TRBJ1-2, with 7 bases identical to TRBD1. This CDR3 comprises 13 residues. The germline V gene encodes CDR1 SGHRS and CDR2 YFSETQ. V dropped 0 bases and J dropped 6; count of bases not matched to a gene: 2. CDR3: CASSLVGGDGYTF. The CDR3 DNA sequence: TGCGCCAGCAGCTTGGTAGGGGGCGATGGCTACACCTTC.

The chain links TRBV7-2 to TRBJ1-5; weak D call: TRBD1 (6 bases). Germline assignment: CDR1 SGHTA and CDR2 FQGNSA. There are 17 residues in the CDR3. V was pared by 2 bases and J by 0 bases, with 14 bases between. CDR3 amino acids: CASSLFVGQYSNQPQHF. The CDR3 DNA sequence: TGTGCCAGCAGCTTATTTGTTGGACAGTATAGCAATCAGCCCCAGCATTTT. Looking up the rest from reference TRBV7-2 and TRBJ1-5 gives the full variable domain: GAGVSQSPSNKVTEKGKDVELRCDPISGHTALYWYRQSLGQGLEFLIYFQGNSAPDKSGLPSDRFSAERTGGSVSTLTIQRTQQEDSAVYLCASSLFVGQYSNQPQHFGDGTRLSIL.